This entry is about one T cell receptor beta chain. This sample stems from a study of cytomegalovirus exposure and HLA in healthy donors. CDR1 is SGHDN, CDR2 FVKESK, per germline. The CDR3 runs to 16 residues. Trimming removed 3 bases at V and 1 base at J, with 13 bases between. This table comes from immunoSEQ multiplex PCR, and its TCRdb copy is limited to in-frame clones, with some not included. The sample holds hundreds of thousands of clones; roughly 87% are singletons and the top ten take approximately 12%. Specimen: PBMCs. The origin of this receptor is a man aged 18-30 years in good health and CMV-seropositive. The chain is built from TRBV14 and TRBJ1-3; D unclear. The DNA for the CDR3 is TGTGCCAGCAGCCACCCATCCCGGGGTTCTGGAAACACCATATATTTT. Encoded protein: CASSHPSRGSGNTIYF.